Each of the 29 T cell receptor beta chains below was sequenced from the same sample in a study of Ad26.COV2.S vaccination and SARS-CoV-2 variants. Libraries were prepared by immunoSEQ multiplex PCR; TCRdb keeps only in-frame clonotypes and omits some of them. The repertoire holds hundreds of thousands of clones, with 75% to 95% as singletons. Treatment in this sample: some 20 received Ad26.COV2.S at low or high dose, single or two shots; a few received placebo; per-sample allocation not given. Day 63 after the first injection of vaccine or placebo was the sampling time. Sequences were derived from peripheral blood, sampled in a trial of Ad26.COV2.S vaccine versus placebo. Receptors originate from a person aged 18-65 years who received the Ad26.COV2.S COVID-19 vaccine or a placebo.

The V gene is TRBV19, the J gene TRBJ2-7; 10 nucleotides match TRBD2. V gave up 5 bases and J gave up 8 bases; unmatched junction bases: 12. The CDR3 is made up of 15 amino acids. CDR1 is LNHDA and CDR2 is SQIVND in the germline V gene (reference sequence). CDR3 DNA: TGTGCCAGTAGTTCCTTCTTAGCGGGAGGAGGGCAGCAGTACTTC. The encoded protein is CASSSFLAGGGQQYF.

V usage is TRBV11-2 and J usage is TRBJ2-5; 7 bases map to TRBD1. The germline CDR1 and CDR2 sequences are SGHAT and FQNNGV. Unmatched junction bases numbered 6, after V lost 3 bases and J lost 2 bases. The CDR3 contains 15 residues. The CDR3 is CASSFGQVGQETQYF. In nucleotides, the CDR3 is TGTGCCAGCAGCTTTGGACAGGTGGGACAAGAGACCCAGTACTTC. Combining the CDR3 with reference TRBV11-2 and TRBJ2-5 gives the whole variable domain EAGVAQSPRYKIIEKRQSVAFWCNPISGHATLYWYQQILGQGPKLLIQFQNNGVVDDSQLPKDRFSAERLKGVDSTLKIQPAKLEDSAVYLCASSFGQVGQETQYFGPGTRLLVL.

The gene calls are TRBV6-6 and TRBJ2-3; 8 bases align to TRBD2. The CDR3 spans 16 residues. Germline CDR1 MNHNY, CDR2 SVGAGI (reference sequence). The trim removed 4 bases at V and 2 bases at J, leaving 8 bases unmatched. The CDR3 DNA sequence: TGTGCCAGCAGTTTTACTAGCGGAAGAACCACAGATACGCAGTATTTT. This sequence encodes CASSFTSGRTTDTQYF.

Comment on this clone: The same CDR3 also results from other DNA sequences found in this sample. V is TRBV6-6 and J is TRBJ2-7, with TRBD1 matching 7 bases. The CDR3 is made up of 12 amino acids. Germline V gene sequence: CDR1 MNHNY, CDR2 SVGAGI (reference sequence). Losses at the gene ends were 8 bases for V and 4 bases for J; bases not matched to a gene: 5. Written as DNA, the CDR3 is TGTGCCAGCTCCGGGACAGCGTACGAGCAGTACTTC. This codes for CASSGTAYEQYF.

This clone appeared once. This chain connects TRBV28 to TRBJ1-2; D is ambiguous. Germline V lookup: CDR1 MDHEN, CDR2 SYDVKM. This CDR3 region has 11 residues. The V end was cut by 4 bases, the J end by 4 bases, with 4 bases between. CDR3 nucleotide sequence: TGTGCCAGCAGTTCTCTCTATGGCTACACCTTC. Its translation: CASSSLYGYTF.

Concerning this clone itself: This sample includes further DNA sequences coding for the same CDR3. This chain uses TRBV25-1 with TRBJ1-1; no clear D gene. This CDR3 spans 11 amino acids. Trimming left V 1 base short and J 8 bases short, with 5 bases between. The germline CDR1 and CDR2 sequences are MGHDK and SYGVNS. CDR3 in amino acids: CASSELGEAFF. The DNA of the CDR3 is TGTGCCAGCAGTGAATTGGGCGAAGCTTTCTTT.

This chain uses TRBV6-5 with TRBJ1-2, with 7 bases that match TRBD1. The V gene end was trimmed by 6 bases and the J gene end by 3 bases; junction bases not matched to a gene: 10. The CDR3 has 15 residues. Looked up from germline, CDR1 is MNHEY and CDR2 is SVGAGI. CDR3 amino acids: CASRIDRDWYYGYTF. CDR3 bases: TGTGCCAGCAGGATCGACAGGGATTGGTACTATGGCTACACCTTC.

The V call is TRBV7-2, the J call TRBJ1-6; D not certain. The CDR3 sequence is 20 residues long. V was shortened by 0 bases and J by 0 bases, with 18 bases between the two germline ends. Germline values: CDR1 SGHTA, CDR2 FQGNSA. The DNA of the CDR3 is TGTGCCAGCAGCTTAGCGGCGTTCGACGGCTTCAGCTCCTATAATTCACCCCTCCACTTT. Amino acids: CASSLAAFDGFSSYNSPLHF.

V and J are TRBV29-1 and TRBJ2-3, with 7 bases fitting TRBD2. Germline values: CDR1 SQVTM, CDR2 ANQGSEA. This CDR3 is built from 16 residues. V gave up 2 bases and J gave up 2 bases; unmatched junction bases: 10. The CDR3 protein is CSVESGTGNTTDTQYF. DNA for the CDR3: TGCAGCGTTGAAAGCGGGACGGGGAATACCACAGATACGCAGTATTTT.

V and J are TRBV7-8 and TRBJ2-7; either TRBD1 or TRBD2 may fit D (5 bases each). Germline V gene data show CDR1 as SGHVS and CDR2 as FQNEAQ. Trimming pared 5 bases from V and 2 bases from J, leaving 19 bases between. This CDR3 has 16 residues. CDR3 region: CASSPNGAGNTYEQYF. In nucleotides, the CDR3 is TGTGCCAGCAGCCCCAACGGGGCAGGGAATACCTACGAGCAGTACTTC.

The chain links TRBV7-2 to TRBJ2-7, with D tentatively TRBD2 (6 bases). Germline CDR1 reads SGHTA; CDR2 reads FQGNSA. The CDR3 totals 15 residues. The V gene lost 0 bases and the J gene lost 0 bases, with 9 bases spanning the gap. DNA for the CDR3: TGTGCCAGCAGCTTAGCGCGGGGTGGCTCCTACGAGCAGTACTTC. Its protein is CASSLARGGSYEQYF.

The rearrangement uses TRBV6-2 or TRBV6-3 and TRBJ2-7; 9 nucleotides agree with TRBD1. Germline V gene lookup returns CDR1 MNHEY and CDR2 SVGEGT. The CDR3 runs to 15 residues. V lost 1 base and J lost 1; bases outside the gene matches: 2. CDR3 sequence reads: CASSYLQGASYEQYF. The CDR3 DNA is TGTGCCAGCAGTTACTTACAGGGGGCATCCTACGAGCAGTACTTC.

The chain is built from TRBV2 and TRBJ1-2, with 8 nucleotides matching TRBD1. From germline, CDR1 is SNHLY and CDR2 FYNNEI. J gave up 0 bases and V 4 bases, and 4 bases lay outside the gene matches. The CDR3 totals 15 residues. DNA of the CDR3: TGTGCCAGCAGTGCCGACAGGGGAGCTAACTATGGCTACACCTTC. It codes for CASSADRGANYGYTF. Full variable domain (remainder filled in from reference TRBV2 and TRBJ1-2): EPEVTQTPSHQVTQMGQEVILRCVPISNHLYFYWYRQILGQKVEFLVSFYNNEISEKSEIFDDQFSVERPDGSNFTLKIRSTKLEDSAMYFCASSADRGANYGYTFGSGTRLTVV.

Notes on this clone: Relative to the germline gene, one junction end is altered; a read error may explain this. The chain carries TRBV9 and TRBJ2-7; 11 nucleotides align to TRBD2. The CDR3 sequence is 15 residues long. From germline, CDR1 is SGDLS and CDR2 YYNGEE. The CDR3 sequence: CANSVIAGGPVEQYF. DNA of the CDR3: TGTGCCAACAGCGTAATAGCGGGAGGGCCAGTCGAGCAGTACTTC.

The rearrangement uses TRBV6-6 and TRBJ1-2, with 8 bases that match TRBD1. Germline assignment: CDR1 MNHNY and CDR2 SVGAGI (reference sequence). Losses at the gene ends were 6 bases for V and 2 bases for J; bases not matched to a gene: 8. The CDR3 extends over 15 amino acids. The CDR3 region has the DNA TGTGCCAGCAGCTCCTCAGGACAGGGAAACTATGGCTACACCTTC. Translated: CASSSSGQGNYGYTF.

The genes are TRBV3-1 (or the pseudogene TRBV3-2) and TRBJ1-5, with 7 bases lining up with TRBD1. The CDR3 is 16 residues long. V shed 1 base, J shed 2 bases, and the junction held 5 bases outside the gene matches. Germline V CDR1 and CDR2: LGHDT, YNNKEL (reference sequence). Written as DNA, the CDR3 is TGTGCCAGCAGCCAAGCGACAGGGAGAGGCAATCAGCCCCAGCATTTT. It codes for CASSQATGRGNQPQHF.

The chain couples TRBV29-1 to TRBJ1-2; D not resolved. V shed 0 bases and J shed 8 bases, with 13 bases lying between them. The CDR3 length is 13 residues. CDR1 and CDR2 from the germline V gene are SQVTM and ANQGSEA. The CDR3 nucleotides are TGCAGCGTTGAAGAGGGTAATCTGGGGGGCTACACCTTC. Residues: CSVEEGNLGGYTF.

The chain is built from TRBV6-2 or TRBV6-3 and TRBJ2-7; D not certain. Germline V gives CDR1 MNHEY, CDR2 SVGEGT. Trimming shortened V by 5 bases and J by 5 bases, and 10 bases separated the two germline ends. The CDR3 spans 12 residues. This CDR3 is CASSRRFNEQYF. In DNA, the CDR3 is TGTGCCAGCAGTAGGCGCTTTAACGAGCAGTACTTC.

The chain is built from TRBV7-6 and TRBJ2-2; D is unclear. Trimming left V 4 bases short and J 4 bases short, with 16 bases between. The CDR3 runs 16 residues. Germline CDR1 SGHVS, CDR2 FNYEAQ. This chain's CDR3 is CASSSLPFGFTGELFF. The CDR3 nucleotides are TGTGCCAGCAGCTCCCTCCCCTTTGGGTTCACCGGGGAGCTGTTTTTT.

V and J are TRBV29-1 and TRBJ2-7; TRBD2 matches at 9 bases. The CDR3 has 17 amino acids. J lost 4 bases, V lost 4 bases, and 17 bases had no gene match. Germline V lookup: CDR1 SQVTM, CDR2 ANQGSEA. As DNA, the CDR3 is TGCAGCGTTGCGTCAGGTCCCCTTAGCGGGAGATCGTACGAGCAGTACTTC. This sequence encodes CSVASGPLSGRSYEQYF.

The rearrangement joins TRBV11-2 to TRBJ2-4, with D possibly matching TRBD2 (5 bases). The V end lost 5 bases, the J end lost 2 bases, and 13 bases lay between the germline ends. CDR1 is SGHAT and CDR2 is FQNNGV in the germline V gene. The CDR3 is made up of 15 amino acids. The CDR3 DNA reads as TGTGCCAGCAGCACCAGACTAACTACCAAAAACATTCAGTACTTC. It is translated as CASSTRLTTKNIQYF.

The chain is built from TRBV6-5 and TRBJ2-5; D uncertain. The CDR3 length is 14 residues. V lost 0 bases, J lost 3 bases, and 8 bases lay in between. Germline lookup yields CDR1 MNHEY and CDR2 SVGAGI. The CDR3 coding sequence is TGTGCCAGCAGTTACTCGAGTGGGGAAGAGACCCAGTACTTC. Its protein is CASSYSSGEETQYF.

The V gene is TRBV2, the J gene TRBJ2-5; weak D call: TRBD1 (6 bases). Between the trimmed V and J ends, which lost 6 bases and 0 bases, there was a span of 20 bases. The CDR3 has 17 amino acids. The germline gives CDR1 SNHLY, CDR2 FYNNEI. The CDR3 DNA reads TGTGCCAGCAGCTTCCCGGGACACCCGAAGTACCAAGAGACCCAGTACTTC. Its translation is CASSFPGHPKYQETQYF.

The chain couples TRBV12-3 or TRBV12-4 to TRBJ1-1; a possible D gene is TRBD1 (5 bases). The CDR3 extends over 13 amino acids. Trimming removed 7 bases at V and 7 bases at J, with 16 bases between. CDR3 coding DNA: TGTGCCAGCACCAACAACCAGGGCCTTGAAGCTTTCTTT. As protein: CASTNNQGLEAFF.

In DNA form, the CDR3 reads TGTGCCTGGAGTATCGGGCAGGGGGCGAATCAGCCCCAGCATTTT. Translation gives CAWSIGQGANQPQHF. The V call is TRBV30, the J call TRBJ1-5; 8 nucleotides match TRBD1. Germline loops: CDR1 GTSNPN, CDR2 SVGIG (reference sequence). V trimming: 2 bases; J trimming: 4 bases; junction bases outside the gene matches: 7. The CDR3 totals 15 residues.

The chain carries TRBV27 and TRBJ2-7; perhaps TRBD2 as D (5 bases). In germline, CDR1 is MNHEY, CDR2 SMNVEV (reference sequence). Trimming took off 6 bases at V and 3 bases at J, with 9 bases between the two ends. This CDR3 has 12 amino acids. CDR3: CASSNGIYEQYF. CDR3 nucleotide sequence: TGTGCCAGCAGCAACGGGATCTACGAGCAGTACTTC.

The chain is built from TRBV9 and TRBJ2-1; D uncertain. Germline CDR1 is SGDLS and CDR2 is YYNGEE. The ends were cut back, 4 bases at V and 4 bases at J, with 3 bases in the middle. The length of the CDR3 is 11 residues. In DNA form, the CDR3 reads TGTGCCAGCAGCAAGTACAATGAGCAGTTCTTC. This codes for CASSKYNEQFF.

The chain has TRBV10-3 and TRBJ2-5; D may be TRBD1 (6 bases). This CDR3 region has 13 residues. Trimming left V 6 bases short and J 2 bases short, with 10 bases between. The germline CDR1 and CDR2 sequences are ENHRY and SYGVKD. For the CDR3, the DNA is TGTGCCATCAGGGAGACAGGTCAAGAGACCCAGTACTTC. This translates into CAIRETGQETQYF.

CDR3 sequence reads: CASRGSGTEAFF. DNA of the CDR3: TGCGCCAGCCGAGGGTCGGGGACTGAAGCTTTCTTT. This sequence joins TRBV10-2 and TRBJ1-1; D remains unclear. Germline V gene lookup returns CDR1 WSHSY and CDR2 SAAADI. V was clipped by 8 bases and J by 5 bases, with 12 bases between them. CDR3 size: 12 residues.